The 31 T cell receptor beta chains reported below all come from one sample, sequenced in a study of OX40 agonist ivuxolimab in advanced cancers. Only in-frame clones appear in the TCRdb table, and some are missing; sequencing was by immunoSEQ multiplex PCR. The sample records about 63,000 clones, about 77% being singletons. The sequencing here drew on CD4+ or CD8+ T cells sorted from blood, taken in a trial of the OX40 agonist ivuxolimab. All receptors derive from an adult with an advanced solid tumor such as melanoma, head and neck, liver or kidney cancer.

This chain links TRBV30 with TRBJ1-6; 11 nucleotides line up with TRBD1. CDR3 size: 15 residues. V shed 1 base and J 9 bases; nucleotides not matched to a gene: 5. CDR1 is GTSNPN, CDR2 SVGIG, per germline (reference sequence). The CDR3 bases are TGTGCCTGGAGTGCCCGGACAGGGGGCGGTTCACCCCTCCACTTT. It codes for CAWSARTGGGSPLHF.

The chain couples TRBV18 to TRBJ1-3; 7 nucleotides line up with TRBD1. The CDR3 sequence is 16 residues long. Germline V gene lookup returns CDR1 KGHSH and CDR2 LQKENI. With V trimmed by 4 bases and J by 0 bases, 6 bases remained unmatched. CDR3 residues: CASSQFTGASGNTIYF. In DNA, the CDR3 is TGTGCCAGCTCACAATTTACAGGGGCCTCTGGAAACACCATATATTTT.

J is TRBJ2-5 and V is TRBV5-1, with 7 positions matching TRBD2. The CDR3 runs 15 residues. The germline gives CDR1 SGHRS, CDR2 YFSETQ. With V trimmed by 4 bases and J by 5 bases, 11 bases remained unmatched. The CDR3 loop reads CASSPGLTFGETQYF. The CDR3 region has the DNA TGCGCCAGCAGCCCGGGACTAACCTTTGGGGAGACCCAGTACTTC.

CDR3: CASSWSTSGRAHTQYF. In nucleotides, the CDR3 is TGTGCCAGCAGTTGGTCAACTAGCGGGAGGGCCCATACGCAGTATTTT. This sequence joins TRBV28 and TRBJ2-3; 13 positions match TRBD2. V dropped 4 bases and J dropped 7; count of bases not matched to a gene: 8. Germline V gene lookup returns CDR1 MDHEN and CDR2 SYDVKM. This CDR3 is built from 16 residues.

This clone was recorded once. This rearrangement joins TRBV19 to TRBJ2-1, with TRBD2 matching over 10 bases. The CDR3 is 16 residues long. The V segment lost 7 bases and the J segment 2 bases; nucleotides outside the gene matches: 8. CDR1 is LNHDA, CDR2 SQIVND, per germline (reference sequence). The CDR3 protein is CASTLSGRYPYNEQFF. CDR3 DNA: TGTGCCAGTACCCTTAGCGGGAGGTACCCCTACAATGAGCAGTTCTTC. Supplemented by reference TRBV19 and TRBJ2-1, the full variable domain reads DGGITQSPKYLFRKEGQNVTLSCEQNLNHDAMYWYRQDPGQGLRLIYYSQIVNDFQKGDIAEGYSVSREKKESFPLTVTSAQKNPTAFYLCASTLSGRYPYNEQFFGPGTRLTVL.

This clone was detected a few times. V and J are TRBV2 and TRBJ1-2, with TRBD1 matching 9 bases. The CDR3 runs to 16 residues. Losses at the gene ends were 5 bases for V and 0 bases for J; bases not matched to a gene: 7. The V gene's germline CDR1 is SNHLY and CDR2 FYNNEI. CDR3 bases: TGTGCCAGCAGTCCACAGGGGGCGAGAGCTAACTATGGCTACACCTTC. It specifies CASSPQGARANYGYTF. The whole variable domain, remainder taken from reference TRBV2 and TRBJ1-2, is EPEVTQTPSHQVTQMGQEVILRCVPISNHLYFYWYRQILGQKVEFLVSFYNNEISEKSEIFDDQFSVERPDGSNFTLKIRSTKLEDSAMYFCASSPQGARANYGYTFGSGTRLTVV.

This clone appeared a single time. The V and J genes are TRBV5-4 and TRBJ2-3; D is ambiguous. Germline CDR1 SGHNT, CDR2 YYREEE (reference sequence). The CDR3 runs 14 residues. The ends were cut back, 0 bases at V and 5 bases at J, with 10 bases in the middle. Here the CDR3 reads CASSLGAAVDTQYF. The CDR3 nucleotides read TGTGCCAGCAGCTTGGGAGCAGCAGTAGATACGCAGTATTTT.

This clone was counted only a few times. CDR3 residues: CASSLATGGIFSSYEQYF. The CDR3 DNA sequence: TGTGCCAGCAGCTTAGCGACAGGGGGCATATTTAGCTCCTACGAGCAGTACTTC. The rearrangement joins TRBV7-9 to TRBJ2-7; 10 positions agree with TRBD1. Germline V CDR1 and CDR2: SEHNR, FQNEAQ (reference sequence). The trim removed 0 bases at V and 0 bases at J, leaving 8 bases unmatched. The CDR3 has 18 amino acids.

The J gene is TRBJ1-1, the V gene TRBV10-2; 10 positions agree with TRBD1. The CDR3 runs 14 residues. With 2 bases clipped from V and 11 bases from J, the junction kept 8 bases outside the gene matches. CDR1 WSHSY and CDR2 SAAADI come from the germline V gene. The CDR3 sequence: CASSEGGTGDRAFF. CDR3 nucleotide sequence: TGCGCCAGCAGTGAGGGAGGGACAGGGGATCGCGCTTTCTTT.

This clone has a handful of counts. Different DNA sequences within this sample yield the same CDR3. The chain combines TRBV28 with TRBJ2-7; D remains ambiguous. V lost 3 bases and J lost 2, with 8 bases in between. Germline V gene sequence: CDR1 MDHEN, CDR2 SYDVKM. The CDR3 consists of 13 residues. DNA for the CDR3: TGTGCCAGCAGTTTTGGCGGTACCTACGAGCAGTACTTC. The encoded protein is CASSFGGTYEQYF.

The V gene is TRBV4-1, the J gene TRBJ2-7, with TRBD2 matching over 12 bases. V lost 4 bases, J lost 12 bases, and 13 bases stayed unmatched. The germline V gene encodes CDR1 MGHRA and CDR2 YSYEKL. There are 15 residues in the CDR3. In nucleotides, the CDR3 is TGCGCCAGCAGCCTGGGACTAGCGGGCGATTTTCCTCGGTACTTC. It encodes CASSLGLAGDFPRYF.

Remarks on this clone: This may be a read error, as it is one base from a much larger clone. The chain joins TRBV5-6 to TRBJ1-1; 7 bases are shared with TRBD1. CDR1 and CDR2 from the germline V gene are SGHDT and YYEEEE. The CDR3 covers 12 residues. CDR3 coding DNA: TGTACCAGCAGCGCTGGGACAGCCGAAGCTTTCTTT. Its translation is CTSSAGTAEAFF.

The chain carries TRBV5-4 and TRBJ1-2; maybe TRBD1 (6 bases). The CDR3 contains 18 residues. Germline CDR1 reads SGHNT; CDR2 reads YYREEE (reference sequence). Trimming shortened V by 0 bases and J by 0 bases, and 18 bases separated the two germline ends. CDR3: CASSLGAGQKAANYGYTF. CDR3 nucleotides: TGTGCCAGCAGCTTGGGTGCGGGACAAAAGGCCGCTAACTATGGCTACACCTTC. The full variable domain, completed using reference TRBV5-4 and TRBJ1-2, is ETGVTQSPTHLIKTRGQQVTLRCSSQSGHNTVSWYQQALGQGPQFIFQYYREEENGRGNFPPRFSGLQFPNYSSELNVNALELDDSALYLCASSLGAGQKAANYGYTFGSGTRLTVV.

The V gene is TRBV28, the J gene TRBJ2-2; D uncertain. In germline, CDR1 is MDHEN, CDR2 SYDVKM. The CDR3 is made up of 14 amino acids. The germline V and J ends were trimmed by 5 bases and 1 base, with 8 bases remaining between them. CDR3 in amino acids: CASSPGRNTGELFF. The DNA for the CDR3 is TGTGCCAGCAGTCCCGGACGGAACACCGGGGAGCTGTTTTTT.

This clone was counted a few times. The chain combines TRBV10-3 with TRBJ1-1, with D tentatively TRBD1 (6 bases). The V gene's germline CDR1 is ENHRY and CDR2 SYGVKD. There are 11 residues in the CDR3. V was clipped by 10 bases and J by 8 bases, with 14 bases between them. CDR3 DNA: TGTGCCACCCGTGGACAGAAGGAAGCTTTCTTT. It yields the protein CATRGQKEAFF.

This clone appeared a few times. The chain combines TRBV11-2 with TRBJ1-5, with D maybe TRBD1 (5 bases). Germline V CDR1 and CDR2: SGHAT, FQNNGV. This CDR3 comprises 15 residues. Trimming removed 3 bases at V and 3 bases at J, with 12 bases between. The DNA for the CDR3 is TGTGCCAGCAGCTTTTCGACAGAAACCAATCAGCCCCAGCATTTT. Translation gives CASSFSTETNQPQHF.

V and J are TRBV9 and TRBJ1-2; no firm D call. The CDR3 spans 13 residues. Germline V gene lookup returns CDR1 SGDLS and CDR2 YYNGEE. Trimming stripped 0 bases from V and 3 bases from J, with 6 bases between. In nucleotides, the CDR3 is TGTGCCAGCAGCGTAGGGCAAGACTATGGCTACACCTTC. Translation: CASSVGQDYGYTF.

This clone was observed a handful of times. This chain uses TRBV30 with TRBJ2-7, with a tentative D call TRBD2 (6 bases). The CDR3 sequence is 14 residues long. CDR1 and CDR2 (germline): GTSNPN, SVGIG (reference sequence). The V and J ends lost 6 bases and 7 bases respectively, with 22 bases between them. The DNA for the CDR3 is TGTGCCTGCTCCCCCGGGGGTGGTTTGCGAGAGCAGTACTTC. Protein product: CACSPGGGLREQYF.

This chain connects TRBV19 to TRBJ2-2, with 12 bases identical to TRBD2. In germline, CDR1 is LNHDA, CDR2 SQIVND (reference sequence). This CDR3 region has 17 residues. The junction had 8 bases not matched to a gene; V was cut back by 5 bases and J by 4 bases. The CDR3: CASSSPGLAGSTGELFF. Written as DNA, the CDR3 is TGTGCCAGTAGTTCCCCGGGACTAGCGGGCAGCACCGGGGAGCTGTTTTTT.

The chain combines TRBV11-3 with TRBJ1-2, with 8 bases matching TRBD1. V shed 4 bases, J shed 7 bases, and the junction held 2 bases outside the gene matches. Germline lookup yields CDR1 SGHNT and CDR2 YENEEA. The CDR3 sequence is 12 residues long. CDR3 in amino acids: CASSSDRGGYTF. CDR3 in DNA: TGTGCCAGCAGCTCAGACAGGGGTGGCTACACCTTC.

This clone was counted a single time. V usage is TRBV5-4 and J usage is TRBJ1-1; D ambiguous. Trimming shortened V by 4 bases and J by 2 bases, and 15 bases separated the two germline ends. Germline V gene data show CDR1 as SGHNT and CDR2 as YYREEE (reference sequence). CDR3 length: 15 residues. CDR3 protein: CASSEPGASNTEAFF. CDR3 bases: TGTGCCAGCAGCGAGCCGGGAGCCAGTAACACTGAAGCTTTCTTT.

CDR3 bases: TGTGCCATCTCCCCCGAGGTTCGTCAGCCCCAGCATTTT. Encoded protein: CAISPEVRQPQHF. J is TRBJ1-5 and V is TRBV6-1; D is unclear. CDR3 length: 13 amino acids. Per germline, CDR1 MNHNS and CDR2 SASEGT. Trimming took off 10 bases at V and 6 bases at J, with 16 bases between the two ends.

The chain employs TRBV7-3 and TRBJ2-1; D remains ambiguous. Trimming removed 0 bases at V and 4 bases at J, with 10 bases between. The CDR3 extends over 15 amino acids. Germline CDR1 SGHTA, CDR2 FQGTGA. CDR3: CASSLTRASYNEQFF. DNA of the CDR3: TGTGCCAGCAGCTTAACTAGGGCATCGTACAATGAGCAGTTCTTC. Looking up the rest from reference TRBV7-3 and TRBJ2-1 gives the full variable domain: GAGVSQTPSNKVTEKGKYVELRCDPISGHTALYWYRQSLGQGPEFLIYFQGTGAADDSGLPNDRFFAVRPEGSVSTLKIQRTERGDSAVYLCASSLTRASYNEQFFGPGTRLTVL.

This clone was observed a single time. CDR3 amino acids: CASSRGPAYEQYF. DNA of the CDR3: TGTGCCAGCAGTCGGGGGCCCGCCTACGAGCAGTACTTC. V and J are TRBV6-5 and TRBJ2-7; D could derive from TRBD1 or TRBD2 (6 bases each). The V end was cut by 5 bases, the J end by 2 bases, with 10 bases between. The CDR3 is made up of 13 amino acids. The germline V gene encodes CDR1 MNHEY and CDR2 SVGAGI.

The chain couples TRBV11-3 to TRBJ2-1; 8 nucleotides align to TRBD2. V lost 3 bases, J lost 6 bases, and 1 base stayed unmatched. The CDR3 consists of 13 residues. Germline loops: CDR1 SGHNT, CDR2 YENEEA. CDR3 DNA sequence: TGTGCCAGCAGCTTTACTAGCGGCAATGAGCAGTTCTTC. Translated: CASSFTSGNEQFF.

This chain links TRBV12-2 with TRBJ2-7; TRBD1 is the table's D call, not checked against the DNA. TRBV12-2 is annotated as a pseudogene. This CDR3 has 15 residues. In DNA, the CDR3 is TGTGCAAGTCGCCCCCAAGACAGGGCCTACTACGAGCAGTACTTC. Protein sequence: CASRPQDRAYYEQYF.

The chain combines TRBV6-1 with TRBJ1-1, with D perhaps TRBD1 (5 bases). Germline values: CDR1 MNHNS, CDR2 SASEGT. Trimming shortened V by 5 bases and J by 10 bases, and 17 bases separated the two germline ends. The CDR3 covers 13 residues. CDR3 bases: TGTGCCAGCAGTCCCGGGGCCATCGGTGGAGCTTTCTTT. This sequence encodes CASSPGAIGGAFF.

V and J are TRBV14 and TRBJ2-5, with 10 bases lining up with TRBD1. The V gene's germline CDR1 is SGHDN and CDR2 FVKESK. The CDR3 extends over 14 amino acids. The V segment lost 3 bases and the J segment 7 bases; nucleotides outside the gene matches: 5. CDR3 protein: CASSQATGGVTQYF. The DNA of the CDR3 is TGTGCCAGCAGCCAGGCGACAGGGGGCGTGACCCAGTACTTC. The whole variable domain, remainder taken from reference TRBV14 and TRBJ2-5, is EAGVTQFPSHSVIEKGQTVTLRCDPISGHDNLYWYRRVMGKEIKFLLHFVKESKQDESGMPNNRFLAERTGGTYSTLKVQPAELEDSGVYFCASSQATGGVTQYFGPGTRLLVL.

This clone has a handful of counts. V usage is TRBV19 and J usage is TRBJ1-2; D is undetermined. Germline CDR1 and CDR2: LNHDA and SQIVND (reference sequence). This CDR3 region has 13 residues. Trimming pared 7 bases from V and 7 bases from J, leaving 16 bases between. CDR3 region: CASTTLSFGGYTF. DNA for the CDR3: TGTGCCAGTACCACTCTCTCGTTTGGTGGCTACACCTTC.

This clone was seen a few times. The rearrangement uses TRBV30 and TRBJ1-5; tentatively, D is TRBD1 (6 bases). Trimming removed 2 bases at V and 3 bases at J, with 20 bases between. Germline V lookup: CDR1 GTSNPN, CDR2 SVGIG (reference sequence). The CDR3 has 17 residues. CDR3 in amino acids: CAWSSELYRDYNQPQHF. In nucleotides, the CDR3 is TGTGCCTGGAGTTCAGAATTGTACAGGGACTACAATCAGCCCCAGCATTTT. The full variable domain, completed using reference TRBV30 and TRBJ1-5, is SQTIHQWPATLVQPVGSPLSLECTVEGTSNPNLYWYRQAAGRGLQLLFYSVGIGQISSEVPQNLSASRPQDRQFILSSKKLLLSDSGFYLCAWSSELYRDYNQPQHFGDGTRLSIL.

This chain joins TRBV18 and TRBJ2-1; TRBD2 is a possible D gene (6 bases). The CDR3 loop spans 16 amino acids. Germline assignment: CDR1 KGHSH and CDR2 LQKENI. Trimming stripped 3 bases from V and 1 base from J, with 13 bases between. The CDR3 nucleotides read TGTGCCAGCTCACCCTTGAGCGGAGGGTCCTACAATGAGCAGTTCTTC. As protein: CASSPLSGGSYNEQFF.